This passage covers 10 T cell receptor beta chains from one sample sequenced in a study of breast tumors, draining lymph nodes, adjacent tissues. One entry per CDR3 protein, called by TCRdb with MiXCR from the multiplex PCR reads. The sample lists 17,000 or so distinct CDR3 sequences; 63% were seen once. Specimen: tumor-adjacent breast tissue. These receptors were taken from a female donor with breast cancer. Some clones in this sample may be carry-over from other donors' samples.

In its sample, this clonotype is medium-sized. The rearrangement uses TRBV19 and TRBJ1-3; D is ambiguous. Between the trimmed V and J ends, which lost 5 bases and 2 bases, there was a span of 10 bases. CDR1 and CDR2 from the germline V gene are LNHDA and SQIVND (reference sequence). This CDR3 has 14 residues. CDR3 region: CASSLRPTGNTIYF. The DNA of the CDR3 is TGTGCCAGTAGTCTCCGCCCCACTGGAAACACCATATATTTT.

This chain joins TRBV10-3 and TRBJ2-1; D gene ambiguous. Germline V gene data show CDR1 as ENHRY and CDR2 as SYGVKD. V lost 6 bases and J 6 bases, leaving 12 bases between the germline ends. CDR3 length: 13 amino acids. CDR3 sequence (DNA): TGTGCCATCAGGGCTGGCCTATCCAATGAGCAGTTCTTC. This translates into CAIRAGLSNEQFF.

This chain uses TRBV5-1 with TRBJ2-7, with D maybe TRBD1 (5 bases). The germline CDR1 and CDR2 sequences are SGHRS and YFSETQ. The CDR3 length is 14 residues. Trimming shortened V by 1 base and J by 2 bases, and 10 bases separated the two germline ends. CDR3 loop: CASSLTGTPYEQYF. For the CDR3, the DNA is TGCGCCAGCAGCTTGACAGGCACTCCCTACGAGCAGTACTTC.

This clonotype was counted between two and nine times. This sequence joins TRBV20-1 and TRBJ2-3; D unresolved. The CDR3 is 11 residues long. V was shortened by 2 bases and J by 4 bases, with 4 bases between the two germline ends. Germline V gene lookup returns CDR1 DFQATT and CDR2 SNEGSKA (reference sequence). DNA for the CDR3: TGCAGTGCTAGACCGGCAGATACGCAGTATTTT. As protein: CSARPADTQYF.

This clonotype was observed once. V usage is TRBV7-9 and J usage is TRBJ2-3; the D is unclear. Germline V gene sequence: CDR1 SEHNR, CDR2 FQNEAQ (reference sequence). This CDR3 contains 15 residues. The V and J ends lost 4 bases and 3 bases respectively, with 14 bases between them. CDR3 loop: CASSSFHGATDTQYF. The CDR3 DNA sequence: TGTGCCAGCAGCTCGTTTCATGGTGCAACAGATACGCAGTATTTT.

By share of the sample, this clonotype is medium-sized. The chain couples TRBV4-1 to TRBJ1-2; TRBD1 is a possible D gene (5 bases). CDR3 length equals 14 residues. Trimming stripped 3 bases from V and 2 bases from J, with 10 bases between. The germline V gene encodes CDR1 MGHRA and CDR2 YSYEKL. CDR3: CASSQVGGNYGYTF. CDR3 nucleotides: TGCGCCAGCAGCCAGGTCGGGGGAAACTATGGCTACACCTTC.

This clonotype was observed many times. The rearrangement links TRBV7-9 to TRBJ2-3; D gene ambiguous. Germline V CDR1 and CDR2: SEHNR, FQNEAQ (reference sequence). This CDR3 region has 14 residues. Trimming stripped 5 bases from V and 0 bases from J, with 9 bases between. CDR3 sequence: CASSRMESTDTQYF. The CDR3, as DNA: TGTGCCAGCAGCCGGATGGAGAGCACAGATACGCAGTATTTT. Variable domain in full (rest from reference TRBV7-9 and TRBJ2-3): DTGVSQNPRHKITKRGQNVTFRCDPISEHNRLYWYRQTLGQGPEFLTYFQNEAQLEKSRLLSDRFSAERPKGSFSTLEIQRTEQGDSAMYLCASSRMESTDTQYFGPGTRLTVL.

The V call is TRBV25-1, the J call TRBJ1-6, with TRBD1 matching 8 bases. V was pared by 10 bases and J by 5 bases, with 4 bases of the junction left unmatched. The germline V gene has CDR1 MGHDK and CDR2 SYGVNS. The CDR3 sequence is 13 residues long. The CDR3 is CATAGGHNSPLHF. CDR3 bases: TGTGCCACCGCAGGGGGCCATAATTCACCCCTCCACTTT.

The V and J genes are TRBV12-3 or TRBV12-4 and TRBJ1-3; unclear D gene. The CDR3 extends over 14 amino acids. V lost 6 bases, J lost 7 bases, and 16 bases lay in between. CDR3 region: CASRGGSETNTIYF. The CDR3 DNA reads as TGTGCCAGCAGGGGCGGTTCGGAAACGAACACCATATATTTT.

By share, this clonotype ranks as medium-sized (0.01 to 0.1%). The chain joins TRBV19 to TRBJ1-6, with 8 bases matching TRBD1. The germline V gene encodes CDR1 LNHDA and CDR2 SQIVND (reference sequence). Unmatched junction bases numbered 6, after V lost 8 bases and J lost 15 bases. The CDR3 has 11 residues. The CDR3 region has the DNA TGTGCCAGTGGACAGGGCGAGGGCCTCCACTTT. It encodes CASGQGEGLHF. The complete variable domain, with remaining parts taken from reference TRBV19 and TRBJ1-6, reads DGGITQSPKYLFRKEGQNVTLSCEQNLNHDAMYWYRQDPGQGLRLIYYSQIVNDFQKGDIAEGYSVSREKKESFPLTVTSAQKNPTAFYLCASGQGEGLHFGNGTRLTVT.